The T cell receptor (beta chain) under discussion was sequenced for a study of blood T cell repertoires in COVID-19. As for the study in general: Researchers got acute and convalescent COVID-19 samples from the United States, Italy and Spain. Sources were T cells, B-cell-depleted T cells, or PBMCs; the material itself was cDNA or gDNA.

Germline V gives CDR1 SGHRS, CDR2 YFSETQ. This CDR3 is 14 amino acids long. V lost 3 bases, J lost 0 bases, and 6 bases lay in between. Authors' methods: How many nucleated cells were present was estimated from reference gene primer amplification. The table came from immunoSEQ multiplex PCR; TCRdb's copy has only in-frame clones and leaves some out. The V and J calls and clone size come from that table; D and trimming were worked out from the DNA. The sample has some 97,000 clones; approximately 86% are singletons. V is TRBV5-1 and J is TRBJ1-4; possibly TRBD1 for D (5 bases). This TCR was recovered from a man aged 50 to 59 with active or convalescent COVID-19. Input material: peripheral blood. For the CDR3, the DNA is TGCGCCAGCAGCTCAGGGTCAACTAATGAAAAACTGTTTTTT. It specifies CASSSGSTNEKLFF.